This T cell receptor beta chain was sequenced in a study of blood T cell repertoires in COVID-19 (dated by TCRdb to 2020 to 2022). For the study in its entirety: Collaborator samples came from the United States, Italy and Spain and covered acute and convalescent phases of COVID-19. Sample metadata almost always included a de-identified subject ID, COVID-19 status, age in years and sex. The repertoires were released in a freely available public database meant as a resource for research on the immune response to SARS-CoV-2. Deeply sampled blood TCRbeta repertoires from subjects exposed to, actively infected with, or recovered from COVID-19 were included in the dataset. Where available, HLA class I and class II types were obtained from metadata supplied by the sample provider rather than from assay-based typing. The material from the prospective study consisted of cDNA or gDNA derived from T cells, B-cell-depleted T cells, or PBMCs. The samples were drawn from two sources: the first 160 participants of the ongoing ImmuneRACE study, and 1,254 subjects contributed by 6 global collaborators. The study at large found these results: The quantity of clinical and demographic metadata differed by source and by participant and was supplied without curation.

Participants in the prospective study were aged about 18 to 90 years, lived in about two dozen United States geographic areas, and enrolled through a virtual design. To assign participants to cohorts, the prospective study relied on clinical history that participants themselves reported in a screening survey and a study questionnaire. Exposed participants had been in contact, within 2 weeks of entering the study, with a person who had a PCR-confirmed or clinician-diagnosed case of COVID-19. Each participant in the prospective study had whole blood, serum and a nasopharyngeal or oropharyngeal swab collected by mobile phlebotomists. Participants in the prospective study had the option to provide additional blood draws and questionnaires over a roughly 2-month period. Blood samples from the prospective study were shipped frozen or at room temperature prior to DNA extraction. The germline ends are 11 bases apart after V is trimmed by 5 bases and J by 0 bases. The germline V gene (reference sequence) specifies SGHNT as CDR1 and YYREEE as CDR2. The CDR3 spans 14 residues, from the cysteine through the phenylalanine. This entry keeps only the CDR3 DNA: 42 bases, framed from base 1.

In the case of this clone: The target of this receptor is not known. No per-base quality is available; no much larger clone lies one base away.

TCRbeta CDR3 regions were amplified from genomic DNA using the immunoSEQ Assay, a bias-controlled multiplex PCR. Turning to the authors' computational methods: Nucleated cell counts per sample were estimated from amplification of reference gene primers within the assay. Sequence reads were collapsed and filtered to measure the absolute abundance of every unique TCRbeta CDR3 rearrangement. For each sample, productive Simpson clonality was calculated as the square root of Simpson's diversity index over productive rearrangements. The table comes from immuneACCESS by way of TCRdb, which keeps in-frame sequences with V and J called. Part of the clones is missing from these tables; in studies checked, under half for an unresolved V gene and the rest for unknown reasons. V and J calls and clone size are given by that table; D and trimming were obtained from the DNA. Within this sample are a few hundred thousand clones, with 70% to 90% of them counted one time only. Roughly 4% of the sample rests with the top ten.

Sequenced material: PBMCs or T cells enriched from blood (not recorded which). This chain is built from TRBV5-4 and TRBJ1-1, with the D gene call left open. This receptor was obtained from a woman aged 30 to 39 who had been exposed to COVID-19. CDR3 protein: CASRQTEMNTEAFF. The nucleotides read TGTGCCAGCAGACAAACAGAAATGAACACTGAAGCTTTCTTT. With all but the CDR3 taken from the reference TRBV5-4 and TRBJ1-1 genes, the full variable domain is: ETGVTQSPTHLIKTRGQQVTLRCSSQSGHNTVSWYQQALGQGPQFIFQYYREEENGRGNFPPRFSGLQFPNYSSELNVNALELDDSALYLCASRQTEMNTEAFFGQGTRLTVV.